This T cell receptor (beta chain) was recorded in a study of tumor-infiltrating lymphocytes in primary liver carcinoma (dated 2017 in TCRdb). Some background on the complete study: Of the five patients (three men and two women, aged 30 to 69 years), four had hepatocellular carcinoma and one had combined HCC and intrahepatic cholangiocarcinoma. The five patients had tumors of stage T1-T3 N0M0, with maximum diameters ranging from roughly 4.2 to 10 cm. Roughly 3.65 to 7.13 million productive TCRbeta reads were obtained per sample, and no significant difference in read depth was found between tissue types. For each liver tumor, the study sampled five regions along with adjacent normal tissue and blood, and applied TCRbeta repertoire sequencing, expression microarrays and whole-exome sequencing. TCRbeta repertoire sequencing covered roughly 35 specimens from 5 patients: roughly 25 tumor regions, 5 adjacent noncancerous liver tissues and 5 peripheral blood samples. To link TCRbeta repertoire diversity with the local molecular phenotype, the roughly 25 tumor region samples were profiled using Agilent mRNA microarrays. Reproducibility between technical replicate repertoires was high, with correlation coefficients above 0.95 and mean shared-clone rates roughly 0.87.

Without any cell sorting, total RNA and DNA were extracted together from about 20-30 mg of bulk tissue using the AllPrep DNA/RNA mini kit. About five patients with histopathologically diagnosed primary liver carcinoma underwent surgical resection in China between November 2015 and March 2016. At the time of sampling, the patients were treatment-naive and had chronic HBV infection. Each tumor was sampled at five spatially separated regions: the tumor centre plus the superior, inferior, left-lateral and right-lateral poles. More than 80% viable tumor cells were found by histology in every tumor sample. Fresh tumor and adjacent tissue pieces were bisected; one half was stored in RNAlater at -80°C, the other sent for histology. From the cysteine up to the phenylalanine, the CDR3 has a length of 18 residues. CDR3 DNA is the only sequence kept; it has 54 bases, read in frame from the first base. CDR1 and CDR2 were assigned from the germline V gene as MNHNS and SASEGT. Germline trimming amounts to 0 bases on V and 0 bases on J, with 4 as the count of junction bases outside the gene matches.

Using a constant-region primer and ProtoScript II reverse transcriptase, TCRbeta-specific cDNA was reverse-transcribed from approximately 0.55 ug total RNA. TCRbeta libraries were built with three nested multiplex PCR rounds, a slightly modified ARM-PCR procedure. Each of the first two PCR rounds ran for about 10 cycles using multiplex TRBV1-TRBV30 forward primers together with a Cbeta reverse primer. Sample barcodes and Illumina adapters were added in a final 25-cycle PCR with Deep VentR polymerase. Amplicons of 200-500 bp were gel-purified with a QIAquick gel extraction kit before sequencing. An Illumina HiSeq 2500 was used to sequence the TCRbeta amplicons with 250-bp paired-end reads. Per the authors' processing: Trimmomatic v0.33 was used to quality-trim the reads, and FLASH v1.2.11 was used to merge paired reads so that full CDR3 sequences could be recovered. V, D and J germline segments were assigned to the rearranged TCRbeta sequences by MiGEC v1.2.1b. Clonotype statistics and Shannon-Wiener diversity indices were computed with VDJtools v1.0.0. To cut down on sampling bias, every analysis after diversity analysis relied on just the 250 most abundant clonotypes from each sample. TCRdb applied fastp at Q25 and MiXCR to the public reads, then kept only in-frame beta chains. Here each entry gathers all rows of one CDR3 protein and keeps the most common genes and DNA. The V and J calls here are based on TCRdb, not the publication. The sample has approximately 110,000 distinct CDR3 sequences on record, 80% to 85% of them singletons. Approximately 21% of the sample rests with the top ten.

This clonotype was recorded many times. No cognate antigen has been identified for it. The input lacks base qualities; no much larger clone sits a single base away. The investigation overall reported the following: Only the TCR beta chain was sequenced, so true repertoire diversity is likely underestimated because unpaired alpha chains were not captured. The top 250 clones accounted for a significantly greater share of the repertoire in tumors than in blood (p = 0.039). Only about 7-24% of top clones were found in all five regions of a tumor, suggesting spatial heterogeneity of tumor-infiltrating T cells. Consistent with antigen-driven expansion, pairs of tumor regions showed higher repertoire overlap (mean about 36%) than either tumor-adjacent pairs (around 17%) or tumor-blood pairs (approximately 14%). Because the samples were bulk and unsorted, CD4+ and CD8+ T cell repertoires could not be compared. The study included only four to six patients, and the authors note findings should be validated in a larger study.

The TCR sequence derives from a man aged 35 to 55 with primary liver carcinoma and hepatitis B virus infection. The sequenced sample consisted of liver tumor tissue from sampling region 3. Reading the label with the study, this specimen's cell subset or site is: tumor region T3, left-lateral pole. The chain links TRBV6-1 with TRBJ2-1; 11 central bases correspond to TRBD2. The CDR3 region has the sequence CASSEAPTSGTSYNEQFF. The sequenced DNA is TGTGCCAGCAGTGAAGCCCCGACTAGCGGGACCTCCTACAATGAGCAGTTCTTC.